The T cell receptor (beta chain) under discussion was sequenced for a study of identical twins. TCRdb re-called the 5' RACE reads through MiXCR, storing one row per CDR3 protein. The sample lists about 520,000 distinct CDR3 sequences, under 25% seen once, with about 0.93% in the top ten. This sample was shared with a second study, whose subject was T cells expressing NK-cell markers.

The sequence was collected from a woman aged 18-29 years in good health. The specimen sequenced was CD4+ T cells sorted from blood.

DNA of the CDR3: TGCAGTGTACGACTAGCGGGAGTTTCCGAGCAGTACTTC. This codes for CSVRLAGVSEQYF. This sequence joins TRBV20-1 and TRBJ2-7; 12 bases match TRBD2. J lost 6 bases, V lost 7 bases, and 7 bases had no gene match. The CDR3 runs to 13 residues. Looked up from germline, CDR1 is DFQATT and CDR2 is SNEGSKA (reference sequence).